These 29 T cell receptor beta chains came from one sample sequenced in a study of blood T cell repertoires in COVID-19. TCRdb's copy holds only in-frame clones and misses some; the assay was immunoSEQ multiplex PCR. Among some 150,000 clones, 80% were seen once, and the ten largest hold approximately 5%. Source material: peripheral blood. The receptors stem from a woman aged 50 to 65 with acute or convalescent COVID-19.

The chain has TRBV6-1 and TRBJ1-1; no clear D. CDR3 size: 14 residues. Germline V lookup: CDR1 MNHNS, CDR2 SASEGT. V dropped 2 bases and J dropped 6 bases, with 13 bases sitting between them. The CDR3 sequence is CASSEWGGRAEAFF. CDR3 coding DNA: TGTGCCAGCAGTGAATGGGGAGGTAGGGCTGAAGCTTTCTTT.

The chain joins TRBV7-6 to TRBJ1-1; 8 bases agree with TRBD1. Germline lookup yields CDR1 SGHVS and CDR2 FNYEAQ. The CDR3 sequence is 15 residues long. V trimming: 5 bases; J trimming: 7 bases; junction bases outside the gene matches: 12. CDR3 sequence reads: CASSPGQGAYDEAFF. CDR3 DNA sequence: TGTGCCAGCAGCCCGGGCCAGGGGGCGTACGATGAAGCTTTCTTT.

The chain uses TRBV5-1 and TRBJ1-1; D ambiguous. This CDR3 is 13 amino acids long. V dropped 4 bases and J dropped 2 bases, with 9 bases sitting between them. CDR1 and CDR2 (germline): SGHRS, YFSETQ. CDR3 coding DNA: TGCGCCAGCAGCACAGACGATAACACTGAAGCTTTCTTT. Amino acids: CASSTDDNTEAFF. Combining the CDR3 with reference TRBV5-1 and TRBJ1-1 gives the whole variable domain KAGVTQTPRYLIKTRGQQVTLSCSPISGHRSVSWYQQTPGQGLQFLFEYFSETQRNKGNFPGRFSGRQFSNSRSEMNVSTLELGDSALYLCASSTDDNTEAFFGQGTRLTVV.

The chain uses TRBV19 and TRBJ1-2, with D unclear. Trimming shortened V by 4 bases and J by 7 bases, and 16 bases separated the two germline ends. The CDR3 is 14 amino acids. Germline CDR1 LNHDA, CDR2 SQIVND (reference sequence). The CDR3 is CASSNAGYGSGYTF. CDR3 nucleotide sequence: TGTGCCAGTAGTAACGCGGGGTATGGGAGTGGCTACACCTTC.

The V call is TRBV3-1 (or the pseudogene TRBV3-2), the J call TRBJ1-2, with a possible D match to TRBD1 (5 bases). In germline, CDR1 is LGHDT, CDR2 YNNKEL (reference sequence). The V end lost 4 bases, the J end lost 6 bases, and 12 bases lay between the germline ends. CDR3 length equals 13 residues. CDR3 protein: CASSRGVSDGYTF. In DNA form, the CDR3 reads TGTGCCAGCAGCCGGGGGGTATCAGATGGCTACACCTTC.

The gene calls are TRBV6-5 and TRBJ1-1; D uncertain. Trimming removed 11 bases from V and 1 base from J, with 14 bases in between. The CDR3 is made up of 13 amino acids. Looked up from germline, CDR1 is MNHEY and CDR2 is SVGAGI. CDR3 loop: CAARRGPNTEAFF. CDR3 nucleotides: TGTGCCGCCCGGCGGGGTCCGAACACTGAAGCTTTCTTT.

The V call is TRBV11-3, the J call TRBJ2-7, with 10 bases aligning to TRBD2. Germline V lookup: CDR1 SGHNT, CDR2 YENEEA. This CDR3 region has 15 residues. V shed 5 bases, J shed 0 bases, and the junction held 4 bases outside the gene matches. CDR3 DNA: TGTGCCAGCAGCGAAAGCGGGGGGGTCTCCTACGAGCAGTACTTC. It yields the protein CASSESGGVSYEQYF.

V gene TRBV10-3 combines with J gene TRBJ1-2; 10 positions agree with TRBD1. The germline V gene encodes CDR1 ENHRY and CDR2 SYGVKD. The CDR3 consists of 13 residues. V lost 6 bases and J lost 6; bases outside the gene matches: 4. The CDR3 DNA follows: TGTGCCATCAGCGGACAGGGGGGTGATGGCTACACCTTC. This gives the protein CAISGQGGDGYTF.

This clone appeared a single time. The rearrangement links TRBV27 to TRBJ2-7; TRBD1 agrees at 7 bases. The CDR3 totals 15 residues. Looked up from germline, CDR1 is MNHEY and CDR2 is SMNVEV (reference sequence). J gave up 3 bases and V 3 bases, and 8 bases lay outside the gene matches. The CDR3 bases are TGTGCCAGCAGTTTCACAGGGGAATACGGCTACGAGCAGTACTTC. Translating gives CASSFTGEYGYEQYF.

V gene TRBV19 combines with J gene TRBJ2-2, with 9 bases identical to TRBD2. From germline, CDR1 is LNHDA and CDR2 SQIVND (reference sequence). The junction had 5 bases not matched to a gene; V was cut back by 10 bases and J by 5 bases. This CDR3 comprises 13 residues. The CDR3 spells CATTRGGTGELFF. CDR3 nucleotides: TGTGCCACTACGCGGGGGGGAACCGGGGAGCTGTTTTTT.

In its sample, this clone was seen once. V is TRBV19 and J is TRBJ1-4; 11 positions match TRBD1. The CDR3 covers 14 residues. CDR1 LNHDA and CDR2 SQIVND come from the germline V gene (reference sequence). V gave up 6 bases and J gave up 10 bases; unmatched junction bases: 7. The CDR3 DNA sequence: TGTGCCAGTAGATCGGACAGGGGGCTTGGAAAACTGTTTTTT. Translating gives CASRSDRGLGKLFF.

This rearrangement joins TRBV30 to TRBJ1-6; TRBD1 might be the D (5 bases). The length of the CDR3 is 16 residues. CDR1 is GTSNPN and CDR2 is SVGIG in the germline V gene (reference sequence). V gave up 4 bases and J gave up 3 bases, with 16 bases separating them. CDR3 amino acids: CAWKAGGGNYNSPLHF. The CDR3 DNA follows: TGTGCCTGGAAAGCGGGTGGGGGGAACTATAATTCACCCCTCCACTTT. The full variable domain, its missing parts supplied by reference TRBV30 and TRBJ1-6, is SQTIHQWPATLVQPVGSPLSLECTVEGTSNPNLYWYRQAAGRGLQLLFYSVGIGQISSEVPQNLSASRPQDRQFILSSKKLLLSDSGFYLCAWKAGGGNYNSPLHFGNGTRLTVT.

The chain couples TRBV21-1 to TRBJ2-5; the D segment call TRBD1 is taken from the table without a DNA check. TRBV21-1 is termed a pseudogene. The CDR3 sequence is 14 residues long. CDR3 region: CASSTQTGSETQYF. The CDR3 nucleotides are TGTGCCAGCAGCACCCAAACAGGGTCTGAGACCCAGTACTTC.

The CDR3 reads CASSRRGNTDTQYF. In DNA form, the CDR3 reads TGTGCCAGCAGCCGACGGGGGAACACAGATACGCAGTATTTT. This sequence joins TRBV14 and TRBJ2-3, with a tentative D call TRBD2 (6 bases). Germline V gene lookup returns CDR1 SGHDN and CDR2 FVKESK. The CDR3 totals 14 residues. The germline V and J ends were trimmed by 4 bases and 2 bases, with 10 bases remaining between them.

Written as DNA, the CDR3 is TGTGCCAGCAGCCGAGCGGGACAGGGATCCTACAATGAGCAGTTCTTC. Residues: CASSRAGQGSYNEQFF. This chain connects TRBV9 to TRBJ2-1; 9 bases fit TRBD1. The CDR3 has 16 amino acids. The V gene end was trimmed by 4 bases and the J gene end by 1 base; junction bases not matched to a gene: 6. The germline V gene has CDR1 SGDLS and CDR2 YYNGEE.

This clone was observed a handful of times. The chain carries TRBV7-9 and TRBJ1-1; D might be TRBD1 (5 bases). Germline V gene sequence: CDR1 SEHNR, CDR2 FQNEAQ (reference sequence). This CDR3 comprises 18 residues. V shed 3 bases and J shed 0 bases, with 20 bases lying between them. This CDR3 reads CASSLTDHRPLLNTEAFF. The CDR3 coding sequence is TGTGCCAGCAGCTTGACGGACCACAGGCCCCTCCTGAACACTGAAGCTTTCTTT.

The chain recombines TRBV5-8 with TRBJ2-2; the D gene is possibly TRBD1 (6 bases). Trimming removed 6 bases at V and 8 bases at J, with 26 bases between. Germline CDR1 is SGHTS and CDR2 is YDEGEE. This CDR3 has 17 residues. CDR3 region: CASNHPTGTRHSGELFF. CDR3 sequence (DNA): TGTGCCAGCAACCATCCCACCGGGACACGTCATTCGGGGGAGCTGTTTTTT.

This clone was detected ten times or more. The chain links TRBV19 to TRBJ1-6, with 9 bases identical to TRBD1. Germline V lookup: CDR1 LNHDA, CDR2 SQIVND (reference sequence). The CDR3 length is 14 residues. The V gene end was trimmed by 10 bases and the J gene end by 6 bases; junction bases not matched to a gene: 7. This CDR3 is CATSGGQGNSPLHF. CDR3 bases: TGTGCCACCAGCGGGGGACAGGGTAATTCACCCCTCCACTTT.

The rearrangement links TRBV28 to TRBJ1-5; 8 bases align to TRBD1. Per germline, CDR1 MDHEN and CDR2 SYDVKM. After removal of 3 bases from V and 5 bases from J, the junction contained 6 bases not matched to a gene. The length of the CDR3 is 15 residues. As DNA, the CDR3 is TGTGCCAGCAGTTTCGTCCAGGGGGCTCATCAGCCCCAGCATTTT. Amino acids: CASSFVQGAHQPQHF.

This clone was detected only once. J is TRBJ2-1 and V is TRBV19; no firm D call. Germline CDR1 LNHDA, CDR2 SQIVND (reference sequence). Trimming cost V 6 bases and J 6 bases, with 12 bases left between them. The length of the CDR3 is 13 residues. CDR3 sequence: CASRISSGNEQFF. CDR3 DNA sequence: TGTGCCAGTAGGATTAGTAGTGGCAATGAGCAGTTCTTC.

The V and J genes are TRBV14 and TRBJ1-2; D is ambiguous. There are 14 residues in the CDR3. Trimming cost V 4 bases and J 3 bases, with 12 bases left between them. Per the germline V gene, CDR1 is SGHDN and CDR2 is FVKESK. The CDR3 DNA reads TGTGCCAGCAGCCCCCGACTGATTCACTATGGCTACACCTTC. Its protein is CASSPRLIHYGYTF.

This clone was counted once. The genes are TRBV28 and TRBJ1-1, with D tentatively TRBD1 (5 bases). The CDR3 contains 14 residues. The germline V gene encodes CDR1 MDHEN and CDR2 SYDVKM. Deletions cut 8 bases from V and 3 bases from J, with 16 bases between. This CDR3 reads CASLLQGRDTEAFF. DNA for the CDR3: TGTGCCAGCCTTCTCCAAGGCAGGGACACTGAAGCTTTCTTT.

This chain connects TRBV27 to TRBJ2-7; 10 bases fit TRBD2. This CDR3 spans 14 amino acids. V lost 3 bases to trimming and J lost 3 bases; unmatched junction nucleotides: 2. Germline CDR1 MNHEY, CDR2 SMNVEV (reference sequence). CDR3 loop: CASSLLAGDYEQYF. The DNA for the CDR3 is TGTGCCAGCAGTTTGCTAGCGGGGGACTACGAGCAGTACTTC.

The chain carries TRBV27 and TRBJ1-3; D uncertain. V was cut by 2 bases and J by 7 bases, with 9 bases left in between. The CDR3 runs to 13 residues. The germline CDR1 and CDR2 sequences are MNHEY and SMNVEV (reference sequence). The CDR3 here is CASSLTWANTIYF. The CDR3 nucleotides read TGTGCCAGCAGTTTAACTTGGGCGAACACCATATATTTT.

This clone was seen only a few times. The rearrangement uses TRBV4-2 and TRBJ1-1, with TRBD1 as a possible D gene (5 bases). V dropped 0 bases and J dropped 0 bases, with 14 bases sitting between them. Germline CDR1 reads LGHNA; CDR2 reads YNFKEQ. This CDR3 contains 17 residues. The CDR3 protein is CASSQDAGKGMNTEAFF. As DNA, the CDR3 is TGTGCCAGCAGCCAAGATGCAGGGAAGGGGATGAACACTGAAGCTTTCTTT.

V and J are TRBV12-3 or TRBV12-4 and TRBJ1-5; a weak D match, TRBD1 (5 bases). This CDR3 has 13 amino acids. The ends were cut back, 8 bases at V and 4 bases at J, with 12 bases in the middle. DNA for the CDR3: TGTGCCAGCGGACGGACAAGAAATCAGCCCCAGCATTTT. The encoded protein is CASGRTRNQPQHF.

A single count supports this clone. The chain joins TRBV6-2 or TRBV6-3 to TRBJ2-2; D is possibly TRBD1 (5 bases). This CDR3 comprises 14 residues. Germline CDR1 is MNHEY and CDR2 is SVGEGT. Trimming removed 4 bases from V and 7 bases from J, with 13 bases in between. CDR3 in amino acids: CASSFQGLIGELFF. CDR3 bases: TGTGCCAGCAGTTTTCAGGGCCTCATCGGGGAGCTGTTTTTT.

The rearrangement uses TRBV7-3 and TRBJ1-2; TRBD1 is a possible D gene (5 bases). Trimming shortened V by 5 bases and J by 10 bases, and 20 bases separated the two germline ends. In germline, CDR1 is SGHTA, CDR2 FQGTGA. The CDR3 loop spans 14 amino acids. The CDR3 loop is CASSQNKGEGDYTF. Written as DNA, the CDR3 is TGTGCCAGCAGCCAAAATAAGGGTGAAGGGGACTACACCTTC.

The V call is TRBV4-3, the J call TRBJ1-2; TRBD1 agrees at 8 bases. The V and J ends lost 4 bases and 7 bases, in that order; junction bases with no gene match: 5. The germline CDR1 and CDR2 sequences are LGHNA and YSLEER. CDR3 length: 13 residues. CDR3 in amino acids: CASSLQGAGGYTF. The CDR3 region has the DNA TGCGCCAGCAGCCTCCAGGGGGCAGGTGGCTACACCTTC.